These T cell receptor beta chains were read from a single sample in a study of T cell responses to AZD1222 COVID-19 vaccine. The protocol was immunoSEQ multiplex PCR, while the TCRdb copy is restricted to in-frame clones and leaves out a portion. The table includes around 180,000 clones, about 90% detected once. The sample was peripheral blood, taken on day 0 of AZD1222 vaccination. These receptors were taken from an adult in good health. Both conserved end residues are part of each CDR3. The D gene is left open where the match is weak. Clone size is shown for a subset of rows, as once, few, many or a class of expanded clone.

TRBJ1-4,TRBV28,NA,TRBD1,CASSLGQGDEKLFF,TGTGCCAGCAGTTTGGGCCAGGGGGATGAAAAACTGTTTTTT
TRBJ1-4,TRBV28,NA,NA,CASSTTNEKLFF,TGTGCCAGCAGTACCACTAATGAAAAACTGTTTTTT
TRBJ2-5,TRBV5-1,NA,NA,CASSFWDNSETQYF,TGCGCCAGCAGCTTCTGGGACAATTCCGAGACCCAGTACTTC
TRBJ2-7,TRBV6-5,NA,NA,CASSRDVSFEQYF,TGTGCCAGCAGCCGGGACGTATCCTTCGAGCAGTACTTC
TRBJ1-4,TRBV28,NA,TRBD1,CASRINGQGGAEKLFF,TGTGCCAGCAGAATAAATGGACAGGGGGGTGCGGAAAAACTGTTTTTT
TRBJ2-3,TRBV18,NA,TRBD2,CASSPPLALTVADTQYF,TGTGCCAGCTCACCTCCACTAGCGCTTACTGTCGCAGATACGCAGTATTTT
TRBJ1-5,TRBV12-5,NA,NA,CASGGQKSNQPQHF,TGTGCTAGTGGCGGACAGAAGTCCAATCAGCCCCAGCATTTT
TRBJ1-1,TRBV6-5,NA,NA,CASSFRQGREAFF,TGTGCCAGCAGTTTTAGGCAGGGGAGGGAAGCTTTCTTT
TRBJ2-7,TRBV6-5,NA,TRBD1,CASSYGTGGYEQYF,TGTGCCAGCAGTTACGGGACAGGGGGCTACGAGCAGTACTTC
TRBJ2-7,TRBV4-2,NA,TRBD2,CASGEREGGYEQYF,TGTGCCAGCGGCGAGCGGGAGGGCGGGTACGAGCAGTACTTC
TRBJ2-1,TRBV5-1,NA,NA,CASSTGVENNEQFF,TGCGCCAGCAGCACTGGAGTCGAGAACAATGAGCAGTTCTTC
TRBJ1-1,TRBV11-2,NA,NA,CASSLGPGGNTEAFF,TGTGCCAGCAGCTTAGGTCCCGGGGGGAACACTGAAGCTTTCTTT
TRBJ2-1,TRBV5-3,NA,TRBD2,CARSGGLAGLYNEQFF,TGTGCCAGAAGCGGTGGACTAGCGGGATTATACAATGAGCAGTTCTTC
TRBJ2-1,TRBV15,NA,TRBD2,CATSRSHLLAATNEQFF,TGTGCCACCAGCAGATCTCACCTACTAGCGGCAACTAATGAGCAGTTCTTC
TRBJ1-5,TRBV6-5,NA,NA,CASRLSGDSNQPQHF,TGTGCCAGCAGACTCTCGGGAGATAGCAATCAGCCCCAGCATTTT
TRBJ2-7,TRBV7-7,NA,NA,CASSLESGSYEQYF,TGTGCCAGCAGCTTAGAGTCAGGGTCCTACGAGCAGTACTTC
TRBJ2-7,TRBV5-4,NA,TRBD1,CASSLWTGTALPYEQYF,TGTGCCAGCAGCTTGTGGACCGGGACAGCACTCCCCTACGAGCAGTACTTC
TRBJ2-2,TRBV18,NA,NA,CASSTGQVNTGELFF,TGTGCCAGCTCCACGGGGCAGGTTAACACCGGGGAGCTGTTTTTT
TRBJ2-1,TRBV7-2,NA,NA,CASSLVSTDSYNEQFF,TGTGCCAGCAGCTTAGTTTCCACAGACTCCTACAATGAGCAGTTCTTC
TRBJ2-1,TRBV29-1,few,NA,CSVRTEARSSYNEQFF,TGCAGCGTTAGAACAGAGGCGCGGAGCTCCTACAATGAGCAGTTCTTC
TRBJ2-1,TRBV7-2,NA,TRBD2,CASSPRTSGWNEQFF,TGTGCCAGCAGCCCCCGGACTAGCGGTTGGAATGAGCAGTTCTTC
TRBJ1-3,TRBV11-2,NA,NA,CASSLRSSGNTIYF,TGTGCCAGCAGCTTAAGGTCGTCTGGAAACACCATATATTTT
TRBJ1-1,TRBV7-9,NA,TRBD1,CASSPRQGPNTEAFF,TGTGCCAGCAGCCCAAGACAGGGGCCGAACACTGAAGCTTTCTTT
TRBJ1-5,TRBV19,NA,NA,CASLGGTVSNQPQHF,TGTGCCAGTCTCGGTGGGACGGTTAGCAATCAGCCCCAGCATTTT
TRBJ1-6,TRBV28,NA,TRBD1,CASRPGTANSPLHF,TGTGCCAGCAGGCCCGGGACAGCAAATTCACCCCTCCACTTT
TRBJ1-5,TRBV4-1,few,NA,CASSQQGGGGHQPQHF,TGCGCCAGCAGCCAACAAGGCGGCGGTGGCCATCAGCCCCAGCATTTT
TRBJ1-2,TRBV7-2,NA,TRBD1,CASSLGVRGQGANGYTF,TGTGCCAGCAGCTTAGGGGTTCGGGGACAGGGGGCTAATGGCTACACCTTC
TRBJ2-5,TRBV29-1,NA,NA,CSASLSQETQYF,TGCAGCGCCTCTCTAAGCCAAGAGACCCAGTACTTC
TRBJ2-5,TRBV24-1,NA,NA,CATYQINQETQYF,TGTGCCACCTACCAGATTAACCAAGAGACCCAGTACTTC
TRBJ2-7,TRBV18,NA,TRBD1,CASSPQLGTGIYEQYF,TGTGCCAGCTCACCACAGTTAGGGACAGGAATCTACGAGCAGTACTTC
TRBJ1-1,TRBV7-2,once,NA,CASSPTRDSQTEAFF,TGTGCCAGCAGCCCCACCCGGGACTCCCAGACTGAAGCTTTCTTT
TRBJ2-3,TRBV19,NA,TRBD2,CASRKNSAGVTDTQYF,TGTGCCAGTAGGAAAAATTCAGCGGGAGTAACAGATACGCAGTATTTT
TRBJ2-1,TRBV6-1,few,NA,CASRSEGVYNEQFF,TGTGCCAGCAGGTCCGAGGGGGTCTACAATGAGCAGTTCTTC
TRBJ2-7,TRBV7-9,NA,TRBD2,CASSPGLAGGQYEQYF,TGTGCCAGCAGCCCCGGACTAGCGGGAGGGCAGTACGAGCAGTACTTC
TRBJ2-7,TRBV9,NA,NA,CASSVVAGPTYEQYF,TGTGCCAGCAGCGTAGTCGCAGGGCCCACCTACGAGCAGTACTTC
TRBJ2-7,TRBV3-1/TRBV3-2,NA,TRBD2,CASSQGLAGAAKAHEQYF,TGTGCCAGCAGCCAAGGACTAGCGGGAGCCGCGAAAGCCCACGAGCAGTACTTC
TRBJ1-6,TRBV18,NA,NA,CASSPEGSSPLHF,TGTGCCAGCTCACCAGAGGGGAGCTCACCCCTCCACTTT
TRBJ1-1,TRBV19,NA,NA,CASSNQGPNTEAFF,TGTGCCAGTAGTAATCAGGGACCCAACACTGAAGCTTTCTTT
TRBJ1-5,TRBV5-6,once,NA,CASSGPGPLPQPQHF,TGTGCCAGCAGCGGCCCGGGTCCTTTGCCGCAGCCCCAGCATTTT
TRBJ2-1,TRBV5-1,NA,TRBD2,CASSSGGVYNEQFF,TGCGCCAGCAGTAGCGGGGGGGTCTACAATGAGCAGTTCTTC
TRBJ1-1,TRBV6-6,NA,TRBD1,CASSPQGEAFF,TGTGCCAGCAGTCCACAGGGGGAAGCTTTCTTT
TRBJ2-2,TRBV5-1,NA,TRBD2,CASRGGLAEPTGELFF,TGCGCCAGCAGAGGGGGACTAGCTGAGCCCACCGGGGAGCTGTTTTTT
TRBJ1-6,TRBV3-1/TRBV3-2,NA,NA,CASSQGPGNSPLHF,TGTGCCAGCAGCCAAGGTCCGGGAAATTCACCCCTCCACTTT
TRBJ2-7,TRBV30,NA,NA,CAWSVGSSPYEQYF,TGTGCCTGGAGTGTAGGCAGCAGCCCCTACGAGCAGTACTTC
TRBJ1-2,TRBV5-5,NA,NA,CASSFDRDYGYTF,TGTGCCAGCAGCTTCGATAGGGATTATGGCTACACCTTC
TRBJ1-1,TRBV12-3/TRBV12-4,NA,NA,CASSFEWNTEAFF,TGTGCCAGCAGTTTTGAATGGAACACTGAAGCTTTCTTT
TRBJ2-5,TRBV9,NA,TRBD2,CASSPWGSGGLGTQYF,TGTGCCAGCAGCCCCTGGGGTAGCGGGGGCCTCGGGACCCAGTACTTC
TRBJ1-2,TRBV30,once,NA,CAWSSTGTYGYTF,TGTGCCTGGAGTTCGACAGGAACCTATGGCTACACCTTC
TRBJ1-1,TRBV6-5,NA,TRBD1,CASSYSRGTGNTEAFF,TGTGCCAGCAGTTACTCGAGAGGGACAGGGAACACTGAAGCTTTCTTT
TRBJ1-2,TRBV28,NA,NA,CASSSGSGGPYGYTF,TGTGCCAGCAGTTCCGGATCCGGGGGTCCCTATGGCTACACCTTC